These T cell receptor beta chains were read from a single sample in a study of cytomegalovirus exposure and HLA in healthy donors. The table came from immunoSEQ multiplex PCR; TCRdb's copy has only in-frame clones and leaves some out. The data show roughly 190,000 clones, 86% seen once. The material sequenced was PBMCs. The receptors originated from a woman aged 18-30 years in good health and CMV-seronegative. The CDR3 runs from the conserved cysteine through the conserved F or W. D genes are given only for firm matches. Size is stated for part of the rows, as once, few or many counts, or as a class when the clone is expanded.

TRBV21-1	15	TRBJ2-1	once	-	CASRTGLLGHNEQFF	TGTGCCAGCCGAACCGGACTATTGGGGCACAATGAGCAGTTCTTC
TRBV6-1	12	TRBJ2-5	-	-	CASSISGETQYF	TGTGCCAGCAGTATCTCCGGGGAGACCCAGTACTTC
TRBV7-6	15	TRBJ1-1	few	-	CASSLSAGMNTEAFF	TGTGCCAGCAGCTTATCGGCAGGGATGAACACTGAAGCTTTCTTT
TRBV28	14	TRBJ1-2	-	TRBD1	CASSLPGQDYGYTF	TGTGCCAGCAGTTTACCCGGACAGGACTATGGCTACACCTTC
TRBV4-1	15	TRBJ2-7	once	-	CASSQGAQATYEQYF	TGCGCCAGCAGCCAGGGGGCCCAGGCTACCTACGAGCAGTACTTC
TRBV19	14	TRBJ1-2	-	-	CASSIGQWNYGYTF	TGTGCCAGTAGTATCGGACAGTGGAACTATGGCTACACCTTC
TRBV5-3	17	TRBJ1-1	few	TRBD1	CARSLASLDRGQTEAFF	TGTGCCAGAAGCTTGGCCAGCCTGGACAGGGGGCAGACTGAAGCTTTCTTT
TRBV27	16	TRBJ1-5	-	TRBD1	CASSLGQGIGNQPQHF	TGTGCCAGCAGTTTGGGACAGGGGATCGGCAATCAGCCCCAGCATTTT
TRBV11-3	19	TRBJ2-7	-	-	CASSLAGGGLALISYEQYF	TGTGCCAGCAGCTTAGCTGGCGGGGGCCTCGCACTCATCTCCTACGAGCAGTACTTC
TRBV7-2	14	TRBJ2-3	-	TRBD1	CASSPGTGTDTQYF	TGTGCCAGCAGCCCCGGGACAGGCACAGATACGCAGTATTTT
TRBV10-2	12	TRBJ1-1	-	-	CASSQTVIEAFF	TGCGCCAGCAGTCAAACGGTGATTGAAGCTTTCTTT
TRBV28	14	TRBJ2-7	few	TRBD2	CASSLSSGSYEQYF	TGTGCCAGCAGTTTATCTAGCGGATCCTACGAGCAGTACTTC
TRBV6-5	11	TRBJ2-5	-	-	CASSQGETQYF	TGTGCCAGCAGCCAGGGGGAGACCCAGTACTTC
TRBV27	11	TRBJ1-5	few	-	CASSSGGPQHF	TGTGCCAGCAGTTCAGGTGGGCCCCAGCATTTT